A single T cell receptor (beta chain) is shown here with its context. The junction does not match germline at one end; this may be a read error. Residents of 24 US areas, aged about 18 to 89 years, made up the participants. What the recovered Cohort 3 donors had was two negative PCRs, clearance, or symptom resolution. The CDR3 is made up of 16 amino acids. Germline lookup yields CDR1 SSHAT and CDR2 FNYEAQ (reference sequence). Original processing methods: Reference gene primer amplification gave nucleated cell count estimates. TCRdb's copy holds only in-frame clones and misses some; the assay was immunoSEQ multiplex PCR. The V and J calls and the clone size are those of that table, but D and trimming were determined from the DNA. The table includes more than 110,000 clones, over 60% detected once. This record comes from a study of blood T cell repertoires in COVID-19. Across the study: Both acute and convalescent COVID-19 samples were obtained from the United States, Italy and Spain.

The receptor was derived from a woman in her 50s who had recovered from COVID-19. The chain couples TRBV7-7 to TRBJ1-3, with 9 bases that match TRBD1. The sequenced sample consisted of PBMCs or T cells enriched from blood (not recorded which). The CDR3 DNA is TGTGCTAGCAGCGAGGGCCGGGACAGGGAGGGAAACACCATATATTTT. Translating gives CASSEGRDREGNTIYF. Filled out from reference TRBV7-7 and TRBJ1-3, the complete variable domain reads GAGVSQSPRYKVTKRGQDVTLRCDPISSHATLYWYQQALGQGPEFLTYFNYEAQPDKSGLPSDRFSAERPEGSISTLTIQRTEQRDSAMYRCASSEGRDREGNTIYFGEGSWLTVV.